The 30 T cell receptor beta chains presented below share a single source sample, sequenced in a study of blood T cells in healthy people across ages (dated by TCRdb to the mid-2010s). Library preparation was by 5' RACE. TCRdb shows the sequencer as Illumina HiSeq 2500. A second PCR of roughly 6 to 12 cycles was run with a J-beta primer mix and a sample-barcoded 5' primer. TCRdb ran its own pipeline on the public reads, namely fastp trimming at Q25 and MiXCR clone calling, and kept in-frame beta chains. CDR3 protein duplicates are merged, each entry listing the most common genes and DNA. The sample records approximately 800,000 distinct CDR3 sequences, about 36% of which are singletons. The top ten clones comprise approximately 12% of the sample. Sequences were obtained from blood. The receptors were sampled from a man younger than 35 in good health.

This clonotype was seen at least ten times. The chain is built from TRBV29-1 and TRBJ2-4; TRBD2 is a possible D gene (6 bases). This CDR3 contains 11 residues. V was pared by 7 bases and J by 12 bases, with 16 bases between. Germline V CDR1 and CDR2: SQVTM, ANQGSEA. In DNA form, the CDR3 reads TGCAGCGCCGTACTCCGGGAGAGTCAGTACTTC. This gives the protein CSAVLRESQYF.

This clonotype was seen more than once but under ten times. V and J are TRBV13 and TRBJ2-1, with D perhaps matching TRBD1 (5 bases). V lost 5 bases and J lost 9, with 14 bases in between. Germline V lookup: CDR1 PRHDT, CDR2 FYEKMQ (reference sequence). The CDR3 contains 13 residues. In DNA form, the CDR3 reads TGTGCCAGCAGCGCCGATTGGGGCGGTGAGCAGTTCTTC. This translates into CASSADWGGEQFF. The full variable domain, in which reference TRBV13 and TRBJ2-1 provide the parts outside the CDR3, is AAGVIQSPRHLIKEKRETATLKCYPIPRHDTVYWYQQGPGQDPQFLISFYEKMQSDKGSIPDRFSAQQFSDYHSELNMSSLELGDSALYFCASSADWGGEQFFGPGTRLTVL.

This clonotype was seen more than once but under ten times. The rearrangement links TRBV20-1 to TRBJ1-2, with TRBD1 matching 7 bases. V trimming: 3 bases; J trimming: 7 bases; junction bases outside the gene matches: 5. Germline values: CDR1 DFQATT, CDR2 SNEGSKA (reference sequence). This CDR3 spans 12 amino acids. CDR3 sequence: CSASDDRVGYTF. The CDR3 region has the DNA TGCAGTGCTAGCGACGACAGGGTTGGCTACACCTTC.

Written as DNA, the CDR3 is TGCAGTGCTACAGGACAGGGCGATCAGCCCCAGCATTTT. Protein: CSATGQGDQPQHF. The chain joins TRBV20-1 to TRBJ1-5; 8 bases line up with TRBD1. V shed 4 bases, J shed 5 bases, and the junction held 4 bases outside the gene matches. Germline V gene data show CDR1 as DFQATT and CDR2 as SNEGSKA (reference sequence). The CDR3 runs to 13 residues.

As regards this clonotype: An end of the junction differs from the germline gene, which may be a read error. The rearrangement joins TRBV28 to TRBJ1-1; D may be TRBD1 (5 bases). The CDR3 consists of 14 residues. CDR1 and CDR2 from the germline V gene are MDHEN and SYDVKM. Here the CDR3 reads CASSSVGVSTKAFF. As DNA, the CDR3 is TGTGCCAGCAGCTCGGTGGGGGTGAGCACTAAAGCTTTCTTT.

J is TRBJ2-2 and V is TRBV7-9; no firm D call. V was cut by 1 base and J by 1 base, with 10 bases left in between. The CDR3 runs to 16 residues. The germline CDR1 and CDR2 sequences are SEHNR and FQNEAQ (reference sequence). The CDR3 protein is CASSLGLALNTGELFF. The CDR3 nucleotides read TGTGCCAGCAGCTTAGGTCTCGCCTTGAACACCGGGGAGCTGTTTTTT.

The gene calls are TRBV29-1 and TRBJ1-5; D is uncertain. CDR1 and CDR2 (germline): SQVTM, ANQGSEA. V was pared by 5 bases and J by 0 bases, with 8 bases between. The CDR3 runs to 13 residues. The CDR3 DNA follows: TGCAGCGTTATGTTGGATAGCAATCAGCCCCAGCATTTT. Amino acid sequence: CSVMLDSNQPQHF.

This rearrangement joins TRBV7-8 to TRBJ1-1; 12 bases are a match to TRBD1. The germline V gene has CDR1 SGHVS and CDR2 FQNEAQ. CDR3 length: 15 residues. With 4 bases clipped from V and 6 bases from J, the junction kept 6 bases outside the gene matches. The CDR3 sequence: CASSWDRGRSAEAFF. The CDR3 DNA sequence: TGTGCCAGCAGCTGGGACAGGGGGCGAAGCGCTGAAGCTTTCTTT.

Notes on this clonotype: Germline is not matched at one junction end, which may reflect a read error. CDR3 nucleotide sequence: TGTGCCAGCAGTTTAAGCGGGGGGATCATAGATGCGCAGTATTTC. Protein sequence: CASSLSGGIIDAQYF. The chain joins TRBV12-3 or TRBV12-4 to TRBJ2-3, with 9 nucleotides matching TRBD2. This CDR3 comprises 15 residues.

The chain employs TRBV20-1 and TRBJ1-6; 9 bases are a match to TRBD1. This CDR3 contains 13 residues. Looked up from germline, CDR1 is DFQATT and CDR2 is SNEGSKA (reference sequence). V lost 6 bases to trimming and J lost 9 bases; unmatched junction nucleotides: 6. CDR3 DNA sequence: TGCAGTGCGGACGGACAGGGGAGTTCACCCCTCCACTTT. Translating gives CSADGQGSSPLHF.

This clonotype was recorded a few times. This sequence joins TRBV9 and TRBJ2-3; D remains ambiguous. This CDR3 comprises 19 residues. Per germline, CDR1 SGDLS and CDR2 YYNGEE. V was trimmed by 4 bases and J by 4 bases, leaving 28 bases between them. The CDR3 region is CASSPLDDSLLRGPDTQYF. CDR3 DNA: TGTGCCAGCAGCCCCCTGGATGATTCGTTACTACGTGGCCCAGATACGCAGTATTTT.

The genes are TRBV4-3 and TRBJ1-6; tentatively, D is TRBD1 (6 bases). Trimming left V 7 bases short and J 12 bases short, with 16 bases between. Germline CDR1 LGHNA, CDR2 YSLEER. This CDR3 comprises 13 residues. The CDR3 DNA reads as TGCGCCAGCACCTTAGCCCCAGGGGAACCCCTCCACTTT. Amino acid sequence: CASTLAPGEPLHF.

This clonotype was found many times. The rearrangement joins TRBV9 to TRBJ2-3; 10 nucleotides agree with TRBD2. The germline V gene encodes CDR1 SGDLS and CDR2 YYNGEE. This CDR3 contains 17 residues. Losses at the gene ends were 2 bases for V and 5 bases for J; bases not matched to a gene: 11. DNA for the CDR3: TGTGCCAGCAGCGTTTCCGGGCTAGCGGGGGCCTTAGATACGCAGTATTTT. Its protein product is CASSVSGLAGALDTQYF.

A word on this clonotype: The junction shows a germline mismatch at one end, possibly a read error. The chain has TRBV6-2 or TRBV6-3 and TRBJ1-5; D remains ambiguous. The CDR3 loop spans 12 amino acids. Per germline, CDR1 MNHEY and CDR2 SVGEGT. The CDR3 region has the DNA TGTGCCAGCAGTTACTTGAATCGGCCCCAGCATTTT. Its protein product is CASSYLNRPQHF.

The chain couples TRBV7-2 to TRBJ1-1; weak D call: TRBD1 (5 bases). The CDR3 sequence is 14 residues long. The germline gives CDR1 SGHTA, CDR2 FQGNSA. Trimming stripped 0 bases from V and 7 bases from J, with 12 bases between. The CDR3 region is CASSLAGDGNEAFF. CDR3 DNA: TGTGCCAGCAGCTTAGCGGGGGACGGTAATGAAGCTTTCTTT. The complete variable domain, with remaining parts taken from reference TRBV7-2 and TRBJ1-1, reads GAGVSQSPSNKVTEKGKDVELRCDPISGHTALYWYRQSLGQGLEFLIYFQGNSAPDKSGLPSDRFSAERTGGSVSTLTIQRTQQEDSAVYLCASSLAGDGNEAFFGQGTRLTVV.

J is TRBJ1-1 and V is TRBV4-2; D call uncertain. V shed 0 bases and J shed 0 bases, with 17 bases lying between them. There are 18 residues in the CDR3. CDR1 and CDR2 from the germline V gene are LGHNA and YNFKEQ. The CDR3 bases are TGTGCCAGCAGCCAAGACTTCAGCTCAGCGGGCCTGAACACTGAAGCTTTCTTT. Protein: CASSQDFSSAGLNTEAFF.

CDR3 DNA: TGCGCCAGCAGCCAAGGCCCTGAATGGGGGGAGACCCAGTACTTC. Its protein product is CASSQGPEWGETQYF. The chain joins TRBV4-1 to TRBJ2-5, with D possibly being TRBD1 or TRBD2 (5 bases each). Germline CDR1 MGHRA, CDR2 YSYEKL. The CDR3 is made up of 15 amino acids. V lost 1 base and J lost 5, with 14 bases in between.

The rearrangement joins TRBV10-3 to TRBJ1-2; D perhaps matches TRBD1 (5 bases). The V gene lost 3 bases and the J gene lost 1 base, with 12 bases spanning the gap. The germline CDR1 and CDR2 sequences are ENHRY and SYGVKD. This CDR3 contains 15 residues. The CDR3 loop is CAISDPRAVNYGYTF. In nucleotides, the CDR3 is TGTGCCATCAGTGATCCCAGGGCCGTTAACTATGGCTACACCTTC.

This clonotype was detected only a few times. J is TRBJ1-1 and V is TRBV10-3; 8 nucleotides agree with TRBD1. The CDR3 is made up of 15 amino acids. Looked up from germline, CDR1 is ENHRY and CDR2 is SYGVKD. V lost 8 bases to trimming and J lost 1 base; unmatched junction nucleotides: 9. The CDR3 region is CAIGGQEGKNTEAFF. CDR3 sequence (DNA): TGTGCCATCGGGGGACAGGAGGGCAAGAACACTGAAGCTTTCTTT.

This clonotype has more than one count but fewer than ten. The chain carries TRBV20-1 and TRBJ2-3, with D perhaps matching TRBD2 (5 bases). Germline CDR1 DFQATT, CDR2 SNEGSKA (reference sequence). The CDR3 runs to 16 residues. V was clipped by 0 bases and J by 2 bases, with 15 bases between them. In nucleotides, the CDR3 is TGCAGTGCTAGAGATTCCCGGGTAGCGCACACAGATACGCAGTATTTT. Its protein product is CSARDSRVAHTDTQYF.

In this sample, this clonotype turned up a few times. This rearrangement joins TRBV29-1 to TRBJ2-3, with D maybe TRBD2 (6 bases). V lost 4 bases, J lost 4 bases, and 12 bases lay in between. CDR1 is SQVTM, CDR2 ANQGSEA, per germline. The CDR3 totals 13 residues. The CDR3 reads CSVGGGWSDTQYF. In nucleotides, the CDR3 is TGCAGCGTTGGTGGGGGGTGGTCAGATACGCAGTATTTT.

On this clonotype itself: A read error may be the cause here, since a much bigger clone is one base away. V gene TRBV12-3 or TRBV12-4 combines with J gene TRBJ2-3, with D perhaps TRBD2 (6 bases). CDR3 length: 16 amino acids. The DNA for the CDR3 is TGTGCCAACAGTTCCTCTAGCGCGGTGAGCACAGATACGCAGTATTTT. Its translation is CANSSSSAVSTDTQYF.

The CDR3 DNA follows: TGTGCCAGCAGAGAGGCGGGAAATCAAGAGACCCAGTACTTC. Amino acids: CASREAGNQETQYF. The rearrangement uses TRBV28 and TRBJ2-5; D may be TRBD2 (6 bases). Germline V gene data show CDR1 as MDHEN and CDR2 as SYDVKM. The CDR3 sequence is 14 residues long. V was shortened by 6 bases and J by 2 bases, with 13 bases between the two germline ends. Complete variable domain (other parts from reference TRBV28 and TRBJ2-5): DVKVTQSSRYLVKRTGEKVFLECVQDMDHENMFWYRQDPGLGLRLIYFSYDVKMKEKGDIPEGYSVSREKKERFSLILESASTNQTSMYLCASREAGNQETQYFGPGTRLLVL.

This chain connects TRBV18 to TRBJ1-1; TRBD1 aligns across 9 bases. V lost 2 bases to trimming and J lost 1 base; unmatched junction nucleotides: 5. This CDR3 is built from 16 residues. In germline, CDR1 is KGHSH, CDR2 LQKENI. Written as DNA, the CDR3 is TGTGCCAGCTCACCAAAGGGACAGGGACAGAACACTGAAGCTTTCTTT. It encodes CASSPKGQGQNTEAFF. Full variable domain (outside the CDR3, taken from reference TRBV18 and TRBJ1-1): NAGVMQNPRHLVRRRGQEARLRCSPMKGHSHVYWYRQLPEEGLKFMVYLQKENIIDESGMPKERFSAEFPKEGPSILRIQQVVRGDSAAYFCASSPKGQGQNTEAFFGQGTRLTVV.

Regarding this clonotype: Given a much more abundant clone one base away, this may be a read error. CDR3 nucleotide sequence: TGTGCCAGCAGTTTAGCGGACAGGGGTTGGGGCCACACCTTC. It is translated as CASSLADRGWGHTF. The rearrangement joins TRBV12-3 or TRBV12-4 to TRBJ1-2, with 9 bases identical to TRBD1. The trim removed 0 bases at V and 12 bases at J, leaving 8 bases unmatched. This CDR3 region has 14 residues.

There are many counts of this clonotype. The chain links TRBV6-5 to TRBJ2-3; no firm D call. This CDR3 contains 12 residues. In germline, CDR1 is MNHEY, CDR2 SVGAGI. V was cut by 2 bases and J by 7 bases, with 7 bases left in between. The CDR3 loop is CASSYVWNTQYF. The CDR3 DNA sequence: TGTGCCAGCAGTTACGTATGGAATACGCAGTATTTT.

A few counts support this clonotype. This chain links TRBV10-3 with TRBJ2-1; no reliable D call. The CDR3 loop spans 15 amino acids. The germline V gene encodes CDR1 ENHRY and CDR2 SYGVKD. Trimming pared 2 bases from V and 15 bases from J, leaving 23 bases between. The CDR3 protein is CAISEKSGFFCSRFF. The CDR3 DNA reads as TGTGCCATCAGTGAGAAGTCCGGGTTTTTTTGTTCTCGGTTCTTC.

CDR3 nucleotides: TGTGCCAGCAGCTCCGGGCCCTCCTTACAGAAGTATTTT. It is translated as CASSSGPSLQKYF. The chain combines TRBV7-2 with TRBJ2-3; D remains ambiguous. This CDR3 spans 13 amino acids. Germline loops: CDR1 SGHTA, CDR2 FQGNSA. Trimming removed 4 bases from V and 13 bases from J, with 18 bases in between. Full variable domain (outside the CDR3, taken from reference TRBV7-2 and TRBJ2-3): GAGVSQSPSNKVTEKGKDVELRCDPISGHTALYWYRQSLGQGLEFLIYFQGNSAPDKSGLPSDRFSAERTGGSVSTLTIQRTQQEDSAVYLCASSSGPSLQKYFGPGTRLTVL.

The sample holds many counts of this clonotype. This chain connects TRBV14 to TRBJ2-7, with D unclear. Trimming removed 1 base from V and 0 bases from J, with 10 bases in between. The CDR3 is 15 residues long. CDR1 and CDR2 (germline): SGHDN, FVKESK. The CDR3: CASSQGGLLSYEQYF. CDR3 DNA sequence: TGTGCCAGCAGCCAAGGGGGTCTACTCTCCTACGAGCAGTACTTC.

CDR3 in DNA: TGTGCCAGCAGTTACGACCTAACACCCGAAGAGACCCAGTACTTC. It translates to CASSYDLTPEETQYF. This rearrangement joins TRBV6-5 to TRBJ2-5; no clear D. The CDR3 length is 15 residues. Trimming left V 2 bases short and J 3 bases short, with 13 bases between. Germline V gene sequence: CDR1 MNHEY, CDR2 SVGAGI.